This section outlines one TCR beta chain sequence together with its context. These data come from a study of identical twins. Template switching (which added a universal primer site) was used, and cDNA carried unique molecular identifiers. A single record per CDR3 protein comes from TCRdb applying MiXCR to the 5' RACE reads. This table has about 690,000 distinct CDR3 sequences, around 6.1% appearing once. The receptor comes from a man younger than 30 in good health. Sequenced: naive T cells sorted from blood.

The CDR3 loop is CASSLNLLVSYNEQFF. The CDR3 DNA reads as TGTGCCAGCAGTTTAAACCTACTAGTTTCCTACAATGAGCAGTTCTTC. This chain joins TRBV12-3 or TRBV12-4 and TRBJ2-1; tentative D call: TRBD2 (5 bases). The ends were cut back, 2 bases at V and 1 base at J, with 12 bases in the middle. The CDR3 extends over 16 amino acids.